This T cell receptor beta chain was documented in a study of T-cell reconstitution after alpha-beta-depleted transplantation in children. General study results and limits: Surviving thymic progenitors and recipient T cells were the source of high TCRbeta diversity at day 60 in some patients. Fresh T-cell production supplied most of the T-cell counts and diversity seen one year after transplant. At around two months after transplant, the alpha-beta T cells were reportedly derived from several hundred expanded clones that came from non-depleted graft cells.

This CDR3 has 12 amino acids. V was clipped by 4 bases and J by 7 bases, with 11 bases between them. CDR1 is SGDLS and CDR2 is YYNGEE in the germline V gene. Unique molecular identifiers were built into the TCRbeta library. Using its own MiXCR run on the PCR reads, TCRdb lists one record per CDR3 protein. The repertoire consists of 100,000 to 130,000 distinct CDR3 sequences, with 5% to 7% occurring once and the leading ten covering about 23%. At least ten counts were recorded for this clonotype. Its antigen is not identified. The source was PBMCs, mostly from graft donor cells, collected 360 days after TCRalphabeta/CD19-depleted stem cell transplant. This rearrangement joins TRBV9 to TRBJ1-1; possible D gene TRBD1, 6 bases. The source is a male patient aged 2 to 10 who had a stem cell transplant for acute lymphoblastic leukemia, so the T cells may come from the graft donor. The CDR3 reads CASSPGVDEAFF. In DNA form, the CDR3 reads TGTGCCAGCAGCCCAGGGGTGGATGAAGCTTTCTTT.